Listed below are T cell receptor beta chains from one sample, sequenced in a study of identical twins. MiXCR was run by TCRdb on the 5' RACE reads, yielding one entry per CDR3 protein. The data show approximately 890,000 distinct CDR3 sequences, with 10% to 15% seen just once and about 1.6% held by the top ten. The same sample was also used in a study of yellow fever vaccine responses in identical twins.

The sample was PBMCs. The receptors shown here come from a woman younger than 30 in good health. Each CDR3 is given with its conserved first and last residue. D genes are given only for firm matches. Expanded clones get a size class; other rows say once, few or many, or leave the size out.

J gene | clone size | D gene | V gene | CDR3 DNA | CDR3 protein
TRBJ2-1 | many | - | TRBV12-3/TRBV12-4 | TGTGCCAGCAGTCCCAGCCTAGACAATGAGCAGTTCTTC | CASSPSLDNEQFF
TRBJ2-2 | - | TRBD2 | TRBV20-1 | TGCAGTGCTTTCGGACTAGCGGGGGAGAACACCGGGGAGCTGGTTTTT | CSAFGLAGENTGELVF
TRBJ2-1 | - | TRBD2 | TRBV25-1 | TGTGCCAGCAGTGGATGGACTAGCGGCCTCTCCTACAATGAGCAGTTCTTC | CASSGWTSGLSYNEQFF
TRBJ2-1 | - | TRBD2 | TRBV7-9 | TGTGCCAGCAGCCTAGGGACTAGTAGGGATGAGCAGTTCTTC | CASSLGTSRDEQFF
TRBJ1-3 | many | - | TRBV12-3/TRBV12-4 | TGTGCCAGCAGTTTATACTCTGGAAACACCATATATTTT | CASSLYSGNTIYF
TRBJ2-2 | few | TRBD2 | TRBV7-3 | TGTGCCAGCCGCCCCCCAGGGCTAGCGGGAGCCACCGGGGAGCTGTTTTTT | CASRPPGLAGATGELFF
TRBJ2-2 | - | - | TRBV6-1 | TGTGCCAGCCAAAGGGGCAGGGTTACCGGGGAGCTGTTTTTT | CASQRGRVTGELFF
TRBJ1-6 | - | - | TRBV5-1 | TGCGCCAGCAGCTTGGTTGCGGGGATGGGAAATTCACCCCTCCACTTT | CASSLVAGMGNSPLHF
TRBJ1-1 | few | - | TRBV3-1 | TGTGCCAGCAGCCAAGATCGTCCCCTGGGTGAAGCTTTCTTT | CASSQDRPLGEAFF
TRBJ2-3 | once | - | TRBV20-1 | TGCTGTGCTAGAGGGGTGGCGGGGTGGAGTACAGATACGCAGTATTTT | CCARGVAGWSTDTQYF
TRBJ1-1 | - | - | TRBV12-3/TRBV12-4 | TGTGCCAGCAGTTTGTACGGATTGAACACTGAAGCTTTCTTT | CASSLYGLNTEAFF
TRBJ2-3 | few | TRBD2 | TRBV5-1 | TGCGCCAGCAGCCAAACTAGCGGGAGCGTTCGCACAGATACGCAGTATTTT | CASSQTSGSVRTDTQYF
TRBJ2-3 | many | - | TRBV14 | TGTGCCAGCAGCCAAGATCTGGTAGGGTCAGATACGCAGTATTTT | CASSQDLVGSDTQYF
TRBJ2-2 | many | - | TRBV6-2/TRBV6-3 | TGTGCCAGCAGTTACTCGCCAGACACCGGGGAGCTGTTTTTT | CASSYSPDTGELFF
TRBJ1-1 | few | - | TRBV29-1 | TGCAGCGTTGGAAGAGAGAGGGGAAAGACGAACACTGAAGCTTTCTTT | CSVGRERGKTNTEAFF
TRBJ2-7 | few | - | TRBV10-3 | TGTGCCATCAGTATAACACTAGCCCCGCTTGCCTACGAGCAGTACTTC | CAISITLAPLAYEQYF
TRBJ2-5 | - | - | TRBV5-1 | TGCGCCAGCAGCTTGGGTTCACTCGAAGAGACCCAGTACTTC | CASSLGSLEETQYF
TRBJ2-7 | few | - | TRBV2 | TGTGCCAGCAGTGAAGCGCTTTCCCGAGACTACGAGCAGTACTTC | CASSEALSRDYEQYF
TRBJ2-3 | - | TRBD2 | TRBV6-5 | TGTGCCAGCAGTTCCCGGCCGGGGGGGTTTGATACGCAGTATTTT | CASSSRPGGFDTQYF
TRBJ2-7 | many | TRBD2 | TRBV12-3/TRBV12-4 | TGTGCCAGCAGTCGGGGGGGTAGTATTGAGCAGTACTTC | CASSRGGSIEQYF
TRBJ2-1 | few | - | TRBV20-1 | TGCAGTGCCCCCTGGGCAGGGGACTACAATGAGCAGTTCTTC | CSAPWAGDYNEQFF
TRBJ2-1 | few | TRBD2 | TRBV10-3 | TGTGCCATCAGTGAGGCGGCGGGGGGGGTCAATGAGCAGTTCTTC | CAISEAAGGVNEQFF
TRBJ2-1 | many | TRBD2 | TRBV7-8 | TGTGCCAGCAGCTCCCCACTAGCGGGGAACAATGAGCAGTTCTTC | CASSSPLAGNNEQFF
TRBJ2-7 | - | TRBD2 | TRBV5-1 | TGCGCCAGCAGGGCCCGCGGGGGGGCCTCCTACGAGCAGTACTTC | CASRARGGASYEQYF
TRBJ2-1 | few | TRBD2 | TRBV20-1 | TGCAGTGCTAGAGATGGGAACCTAGCGGGAATTTCTTACAATGAGCAGTTCTTC | CSARDGNLAGISYNEQFF
TRBJ1-4 | many | - | TRBV3-1 | TGTGCCAGCAGCAAGAGGGGGAGTAGTAATGAAAAACTGTTTTTT | CASSKRGSSNEKLFF
TRBJ2-5 | - | - | TRBV20-1 | TGCAGTGCTAACGAGGAGATCCAAGAGACCCAGTACTTC | CSANEEIQETQYF
TRBJ2-1 | - | TRBD2 | TRBV12-3/TRBV12-4 | TGTGCCAGCACCCGCATCCTAGCGGGGGGGCCCAATGAGCAGTTCTTC | CASTRILAGGPNEQFF
TRBJ2-1 | - | TRBD2 | TRBV11-2 | TGTGCCACTACTGGGGGAAGCGGGATTTACAATGAGCAGTTCTTC | CATTGGSGIYNEQFF
TRBJ2-1 | - | TRBD2 | TRBV18 | TGTGCCAGCTCACCTCCCAGCGGGGTGCCCTACAATGAGCAGTTCTTC | CASSPPSGVPYNEQFF
TRBJ1-1 | many | TRBD1 | TRBV5-5 | TGTGCCAGCAGCTTACCGGGACAGGGGACTGAAGCTTTCTTT | CASSLPGQGTEAFF
TRBJ2-1 | - | TRBD1 | TRBV15 | TGTGCCACCAGCAGAGATAATCGAGGGGGCCTCGGCCGTGACAATGAGCAGTTCTTC | CATSRDNRGGLGRDNEQFF
TRBJ2-5 | - | - | TRBV11-2 | TGTGCCAGCAGCTTAGCTCTCTTAATGAGGGCAGGGAGTTTGCGAGAGACCCAGTACTTC | CASSLALLMRAGSLRETQYF
TRBJ1-2 | - | - | TRBV6-1 | TGTGCCAGCAGTGATGCGGCGCTAGCCTATGGCTACACCTTC | CASSDAALAYGYTF
TRBJ2-1 | - | - | TRBV10-3 | TGTGCCATCAGTGACGGGAATGAGCAGTTCTTC | CAISDGNEQFF
TRBJ1-3 | few | TRBD1 | TRBV12-3/TRBV12-4 | TGTGCCAGCAGTATCCGGACAGGCGGAAACACCATATATTTT | CASSIRTGGNTIYF
TRBJ2-2 | - | TRBD2 | TRBV5-1 | TGCGCCAGCAGCTTGTATCTCCGGACTAGCGGCCACCTAGGGACCGGGGAGCTGTTTTTT | CASSLYLRTSGHLGTGELFF
TRBJ2-1 | many | - | TRBV3-1 | TGTGCCAGCAGCCAAGACCCCAGCTCCTACAATGAGCAGTTCTTC | CASSQDPSSYNEQFF
TRBJ2-2 | - | - | TRBV4-1 | TGCGCCAGCAGCCAAACGGGACTTTCAAACACCGGGGAGCTGTTTTTT | CASSQTGLSNTGELFF
TRBJ1-1 | many | - | TRBV6-5 | TGTGCCAGCAGTTACCAGGGACGAACTGGCACTGAAGCTTTCTTT | CASSYQGRTGTEAFF
TRBJ1-5 | few | TRBD1 | TRBV6-2/TRBV6-3 | TGTGCCAGCAGTGGGCCGGTGGGACAGGCCTCGAGCAATCAGCCCCAGCATTTT | CASSGPVGQASSNQPQHF
TRBJ2-3 | few | - | TRBV6-4 | TGTGCCAGCAGTGACTCGGGTCTACGCACAGATACGCAGTATTTT | CASSDSGLRTDTQYF
TRBJ2-7 | once | - | TRBV24-1 | TGTGCCACCAGTGATAATGACTACTCCTACGAGCAGTACTTC | CATSDNDYSYEQYF
TRBJ2-5 | - | - | TRBV20-1 | TGCAGTGCTAGAGAGGGGTCTAGGGGTGAGACCCAGTACTTC | CSAREGSRGETQYF
TRBJ2-7 | few | - | TRBV15 | TGTGCCACCAGCAGAGACCTAACGGGCCAACCCTACGAGCAGTACTTC | CATSRDLTGQPYEQYF
TRBJ2-1 | many | - | TRBV7-7 | TGTGCCAGCAGCTTACGGGACTCAACGAGGGATGAGCAGTTCTTC | CASSLRDSTRDEQFF
TRBJ2-1 | - | - | TRBV9 | TGTGCCAGCAGCCCGCGGACTGCCTTAGGTGAGCAGTTCTTC | CASSPRTALGEQFF
TRBJ2-1 | - | TRBD1 | TRBV2 | TGTGCCAGCAGTGTGACCTCTACCGGGACAGGGGCCTACAATGAGCAGTTCTTC | CASSVTSTGTGAYNEQFF
TRBJ2-7 | many | TRBD1 | TRBV12-3/TRBV12-4 | TGTGCCAGCACCCCCGGGACAGTGAACTACGAGCAGTACTTC | CASTPGTVNYEQYF
TRBJ2-5 | few | TRBD1 | TRBV25-1 | TGTGCCAGCAGTGACTCCGGGACAGGGTTTGGGGAGACCCAGTACTTC | CASSDSGTGFGETQYF
TRBJ2-1 | - | TRBD1 | TRBV29-1 | TGCAGCGGGGGACGACAGGGCTCCTACAATGAGCAGTTCTTC | CSGGRQGSYNEQFF
TRBJ2-3 | - | TRBD2 | TRBV19 | TGTGCCAGTAGTATGGCAGTAGCGGGTACAGATACGCAGTATTTT | CASSMAVAGTDTQYF
TRBJ2-1 | - | - | TRBV7-9 | TGTGCCAGCAGCTTAAGACTTCAGAGCTCCTACAATGAGCAGTTCTTC | CASSLRLQSSYNEQFF
TRBJ2-4 | - | TRBD2 | TRBV13 | TGTGCCAGCAGCTTACGGGGGGTAGGGGAGAGGATTCAGTACTTC | CASSLRGVGERIQYF